The rows below give T cell receptor beta chains drawn from one sample of a study of blood T cell repertoires in COVID-19. Libraries were prepared by immunoSEQ multiplex PCR; TCRdb keeps only in-frame clonotypes and omits some of them. The data show 450,000 to 500,000 clones, roughly 85% seen once. Sequences were obtained from peripheral blood. Source of these receptors: a human donor in a cohort sampled during active COVID-19. The CDR3 runs from the conserved cysteine through the conserved F or W. The D gene is left open where the match is weak.

V gene	J gene	D gene	CDR3 protein
TRBV24-1	TRBJ1-5	TRBD1	CATSDPLTGGPQPQHF
TRBV7-6	TRBJ2-7	TRBD2	CASSSKPGLVSYEQYF
TRBV29-1	TRBJ2-1	TRBD2	CSVGTSGRNEQFF
TRBV9	TRBJ2-7	-	CASSEGGGLPSYEQYF
TRBV2	TRBJ2-1	-	CASSGTAGLGQFF
TRBV5-5	TRBJ1-2	-	CASSPAAGYTYGYTF
TRBV18	TRBJ2-3	-	CASSPQQGSTDTQYF
TRBV2	TRBJ1-3	TRBD1	CASSEALTGARNTIYF
TRBV3-1/TRBV3-2	TRBJ1-3	-	CASSQVPGSGNTIYF
TRBV7-2	TRBJ2-1	-	CASSLGVSDGWQQFF
TRBV5-4	TRBJ2-1	-	CASSLPGNEQFF
TRBV3-1/TRBV3-2	TRBJ1-1	TRBD1	CASSPTGQMNTEAFF
TRBV18	TRBJ1-5	-	CASSQGTGGWSQPQHF
TRBV19	TRBJ2-3	-	CASSAQRLRTDTQYF
TRBV24-1	TRBJ1-1	-	CATSDLGGNTEAFF
TRBV29-1	TRBJ2-3	-	CSVVYRSDTQYF
TRBV5-8	TRBJ1-1	TRBD1	CASSNWDREREF
TRBV24-1	TRBJ1-2	-	CATSDSKRQAPINYGYTF
TRBV3-1/TRBV3-2	TRBJ2-7	-	CASMEGSSYEQYF
TRBV3-1/TRBV3-2	TRBJ2-5	TRBD2	CASRVLAGGETQYF
TRBV18	TRBJ1-1	TRBD1	CASSPGQVNTEAFF
TRBV7-3	TRBJ1-2	-	CASSLGGPIGANYGYTF
TRBV7-8	TRBJ1-6	-	CASSLQNYNSPLHF
TRBV30	TRBJ2-1	-	CAWTKGYEQFF
TRBV7-2	TRBJ2-1	TRBD1	CASSLDDRGQLF
TRBV18	TRBJ2-1	TRBD1	CASSRGTDSYNEQFF
TRBV5-1	TRBJ1-1	-	CASRRGGNTEAFF
TRBV27	TRBJ2-7	-	CASKSGPGRDEQYF
TRBV7-2	TRBJ2-3	-	CASSAKDTDTQYF